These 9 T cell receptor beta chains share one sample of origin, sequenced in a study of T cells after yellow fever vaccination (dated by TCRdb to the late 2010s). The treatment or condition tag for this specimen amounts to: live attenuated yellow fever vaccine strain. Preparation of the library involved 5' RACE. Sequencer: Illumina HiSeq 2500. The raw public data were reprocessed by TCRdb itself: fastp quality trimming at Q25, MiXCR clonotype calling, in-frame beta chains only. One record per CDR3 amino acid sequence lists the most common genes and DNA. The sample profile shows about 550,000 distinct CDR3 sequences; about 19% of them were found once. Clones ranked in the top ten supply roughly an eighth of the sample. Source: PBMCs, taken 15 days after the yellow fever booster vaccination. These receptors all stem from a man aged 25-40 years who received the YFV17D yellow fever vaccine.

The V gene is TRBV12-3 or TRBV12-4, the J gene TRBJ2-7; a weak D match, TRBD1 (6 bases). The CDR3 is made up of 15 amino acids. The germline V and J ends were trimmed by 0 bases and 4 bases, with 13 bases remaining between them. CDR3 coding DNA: TGTGCCAGCAGTTTAGCTGGGGGCACAGGGTACGAGCAGTACTTC. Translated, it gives CASSLAGGTGYEQYF.

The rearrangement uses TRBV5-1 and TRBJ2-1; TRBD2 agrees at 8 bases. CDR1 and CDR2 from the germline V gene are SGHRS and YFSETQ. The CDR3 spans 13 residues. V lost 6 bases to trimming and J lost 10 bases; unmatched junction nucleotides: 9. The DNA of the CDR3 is TGCGCCAGCATGAGAGCGGGAGTTGGAGAGCAGTTCTTC. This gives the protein CASMRAGVGEQFF. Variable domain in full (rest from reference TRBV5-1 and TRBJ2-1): KAGVTQTPRYLIKTRGQQVTLSCSPISGHRSVSWYQQTPGQGLQFLFEYFSETQRNKGNFPGRFSGRQFSNSRSEMNVSTLELGDSALYLCASMRAGVGEQFFGPGTRLTVL.

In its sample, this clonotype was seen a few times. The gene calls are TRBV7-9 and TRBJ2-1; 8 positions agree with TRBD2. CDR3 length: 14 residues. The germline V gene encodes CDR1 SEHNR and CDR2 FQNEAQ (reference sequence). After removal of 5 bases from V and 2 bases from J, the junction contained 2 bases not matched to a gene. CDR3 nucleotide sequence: TGTGCCAGCAGCCCTAGCGGGCCCTACAATGAGCAGTTCTTC. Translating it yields CASSPSGPYNEQFF.

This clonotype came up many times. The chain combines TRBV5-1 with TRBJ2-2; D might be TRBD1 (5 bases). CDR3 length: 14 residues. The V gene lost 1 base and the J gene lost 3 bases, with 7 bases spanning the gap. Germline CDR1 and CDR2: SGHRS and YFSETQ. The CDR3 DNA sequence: TGCGCCAGCAGCTTGCTAGGGGACACCGGGGAGCTGTTTTTT. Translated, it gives CASSLLGDTGELFF.

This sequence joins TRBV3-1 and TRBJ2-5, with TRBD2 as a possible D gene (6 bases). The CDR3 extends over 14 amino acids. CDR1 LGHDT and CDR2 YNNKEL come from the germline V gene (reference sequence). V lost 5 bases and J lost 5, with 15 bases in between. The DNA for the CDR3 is TGTGCCAGCAGCTGGGGACTGGCCGCTGAGACCCAGTACTTC. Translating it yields CASSWGLAAETQYF.

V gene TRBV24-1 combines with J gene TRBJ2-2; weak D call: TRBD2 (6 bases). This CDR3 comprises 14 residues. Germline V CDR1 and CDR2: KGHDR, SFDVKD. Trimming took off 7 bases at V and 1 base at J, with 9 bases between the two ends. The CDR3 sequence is CATSGSGNTGELFF. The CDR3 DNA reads TGTGCCACCAGCGGGAGTGGGAACACCGGGGAGCTGTTTTTT.

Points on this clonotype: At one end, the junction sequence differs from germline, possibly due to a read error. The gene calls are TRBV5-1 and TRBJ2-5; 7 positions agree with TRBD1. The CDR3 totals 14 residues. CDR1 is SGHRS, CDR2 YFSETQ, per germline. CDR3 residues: CASSLAGQQETLYF. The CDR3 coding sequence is TGCGCCAGCAGCTTGGCGGGACAGCAAGAGACCCTGTACTTC.

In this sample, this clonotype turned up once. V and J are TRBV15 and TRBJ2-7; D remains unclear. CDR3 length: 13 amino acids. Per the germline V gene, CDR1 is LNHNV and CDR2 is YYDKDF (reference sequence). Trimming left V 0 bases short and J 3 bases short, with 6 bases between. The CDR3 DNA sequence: TGTGCCACCAGCAGAGATGCGAACTACGAGCAGTACTTC. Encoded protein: CATSRDANYEQYF. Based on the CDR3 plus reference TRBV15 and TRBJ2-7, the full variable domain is DAMVIQNPRYQVTQFGKPVTLSCSQTLNHNVMYWYQQKSSQAPKLLFHYYDKDFNNEADTPDNFQSRRPNTSFCFLDIRSPGLGDTAMYLCATSRDANYEQYFGPGTRLTVT.

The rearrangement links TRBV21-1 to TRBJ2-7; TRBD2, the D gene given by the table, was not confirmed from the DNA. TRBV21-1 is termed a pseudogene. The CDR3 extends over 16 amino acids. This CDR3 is CASSKTKAGTYYEQYF. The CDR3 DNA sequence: TGTGCCAGCAGCAAGACCAAAGCGGGGACGTACTACGAGCAGTACTTC.